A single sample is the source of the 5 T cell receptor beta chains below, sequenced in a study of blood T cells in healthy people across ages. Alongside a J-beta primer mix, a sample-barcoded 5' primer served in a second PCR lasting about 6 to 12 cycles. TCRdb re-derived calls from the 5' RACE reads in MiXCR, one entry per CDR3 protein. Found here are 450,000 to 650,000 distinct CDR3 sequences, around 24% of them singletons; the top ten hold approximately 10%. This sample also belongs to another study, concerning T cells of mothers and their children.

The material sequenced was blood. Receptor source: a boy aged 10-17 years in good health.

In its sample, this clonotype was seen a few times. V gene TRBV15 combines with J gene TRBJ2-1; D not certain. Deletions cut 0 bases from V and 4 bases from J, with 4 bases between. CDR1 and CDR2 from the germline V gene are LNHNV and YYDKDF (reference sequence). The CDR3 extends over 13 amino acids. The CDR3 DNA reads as TGTGCCACCAGCAGAGACCGTTACAATGAGCAGTTCTTC. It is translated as CATSRDRYNEQFF.

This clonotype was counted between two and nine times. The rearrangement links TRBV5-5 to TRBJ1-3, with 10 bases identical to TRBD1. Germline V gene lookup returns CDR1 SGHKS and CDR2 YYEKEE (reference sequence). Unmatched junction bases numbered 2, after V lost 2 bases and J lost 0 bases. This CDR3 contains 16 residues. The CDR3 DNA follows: TGTGCCAGCAGCTTCGGGACAGGGGACTCTGGAAACACCATATATTTT. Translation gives CASSFGTGDSGNTIYF.

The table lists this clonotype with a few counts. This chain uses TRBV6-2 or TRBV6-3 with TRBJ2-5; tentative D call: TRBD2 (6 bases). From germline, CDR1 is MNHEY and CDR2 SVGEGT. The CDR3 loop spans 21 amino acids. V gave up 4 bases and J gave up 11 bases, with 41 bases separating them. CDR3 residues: CASSSWELGGKETRSSYGQYF. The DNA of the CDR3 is TGTGCCAGCAGTTCTTGGGAACTCGGGGGTAAGGAAACTAGAAGCTCCTACGGGCAGTACTTC.

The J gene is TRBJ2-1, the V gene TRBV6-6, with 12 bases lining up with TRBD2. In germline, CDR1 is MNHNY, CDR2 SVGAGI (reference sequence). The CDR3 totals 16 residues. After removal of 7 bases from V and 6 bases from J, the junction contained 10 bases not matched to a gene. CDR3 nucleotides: TGTGCCAGCACCTGGGCCGGGACTAGCGGGTTCAATGAGCAGTTCTTC. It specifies CASTWAGTSGFNEQFF.

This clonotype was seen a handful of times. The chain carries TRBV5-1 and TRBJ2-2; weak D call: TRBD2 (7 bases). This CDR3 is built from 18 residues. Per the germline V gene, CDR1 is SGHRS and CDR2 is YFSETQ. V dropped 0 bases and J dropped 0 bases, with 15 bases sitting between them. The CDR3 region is CASSLARGASANTGELFF. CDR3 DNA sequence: TGCGCCAGCAGCTTGGCCCGGGGGGCTAGCGCGAACACCGGGGAGCTGTTTTTT.